Given below is one TCR beta chain in context. No antigen is known for it. Per the germline V gene, CDR1 is SGHVS and CDR2 is FNYEAQ. The junction had 14 bases not matched to a gene; V was cut back by 4 bases and J by 12 bases. CDR3 length: 15 amino acids. This record comes from a study of T cells in localized non-small cell lung cancer. The method was immunoSEQ multiplex PCR; TCRdb's version includes in-frame clones alone and lacks a portion of them. Altogether more than 50,000 clones are present, approximately 82% being singletons, with the ten largest covering about 20%. General observations from the study: Investigators sequenced only a single tumor region, leaving heterogeneity possible. Maximal T cell clonality occurred in uninvolved adjacent lung, with tumor ranking below it. A denser population of T cells in blood accompanied longer overall survival. Adjacent lung had a median 57 of the 100 largest tumor clones.

This receptor was identified in a female donor at least 60 years old with stage II squamous cell lung carcinoma. The V call is TRBV7-6, the J call TRBJ2-1, with 8 bases that match TRBD2. The source material was peripheral blood, sampled before any cancer treatment. For the CDR3, the DNA is TGTGCCAGCAGCTCCACGCAACAAACCGGGACTAGGCAGTTCTTC. Amino acids: CASSSTQQTGTRQFF.